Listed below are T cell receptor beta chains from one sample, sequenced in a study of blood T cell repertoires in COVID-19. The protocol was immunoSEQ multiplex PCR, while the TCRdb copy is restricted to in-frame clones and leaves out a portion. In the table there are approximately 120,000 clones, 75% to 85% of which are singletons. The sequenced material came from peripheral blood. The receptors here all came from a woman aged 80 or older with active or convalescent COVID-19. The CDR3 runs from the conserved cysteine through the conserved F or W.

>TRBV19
CASSMALSAGFGEQYF
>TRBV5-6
CASSSYGRDYEQYF
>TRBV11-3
CASSLDRVGVGNEQFF
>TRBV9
CASSATGSSGNTIYF
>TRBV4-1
CASSQDLSGRRYEQYF
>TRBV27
CASSTRTATYEQYF
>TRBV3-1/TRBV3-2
CASRTGESSPLHF
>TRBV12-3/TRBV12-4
CASSWTGNYGYTF
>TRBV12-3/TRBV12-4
CASSSSSYNEQFF
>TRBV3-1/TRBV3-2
CASSQEHRGDGELFF
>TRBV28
CASREPGGGPSSYEQYF
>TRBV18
CASSPRAGMDTQYF
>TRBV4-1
CASSQPGLAAYNEQFF
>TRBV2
CASSTGTGYYEQYF
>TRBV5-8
CASLLPGGAGQETQYF
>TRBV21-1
CASVPDLFSGRAPETQYF
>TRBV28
CASSPRNEQFF
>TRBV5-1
CASSLAVSGGPITDTQYF
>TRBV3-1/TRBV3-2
CASSQEPGAEQFF
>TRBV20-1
CRWTRQETQYF
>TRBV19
CASSRRSGLPNTGELFF
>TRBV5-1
CASSSGTGSEKLFF
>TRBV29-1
CSVERQGNTEAFF
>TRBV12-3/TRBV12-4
CASSYGLEQYF
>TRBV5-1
CASSGGQGGQPQHF
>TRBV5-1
CASSSEGTVNTEAFF
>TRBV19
CASSFQGEYQETQYF
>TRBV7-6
CASSSRQGGEQYF
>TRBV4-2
CASSQDLGQSSYEQYF
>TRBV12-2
CASRLVAGKVFGYTF
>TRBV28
CASSPLNTEAFF
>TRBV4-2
CASGPGRSTDTQYF